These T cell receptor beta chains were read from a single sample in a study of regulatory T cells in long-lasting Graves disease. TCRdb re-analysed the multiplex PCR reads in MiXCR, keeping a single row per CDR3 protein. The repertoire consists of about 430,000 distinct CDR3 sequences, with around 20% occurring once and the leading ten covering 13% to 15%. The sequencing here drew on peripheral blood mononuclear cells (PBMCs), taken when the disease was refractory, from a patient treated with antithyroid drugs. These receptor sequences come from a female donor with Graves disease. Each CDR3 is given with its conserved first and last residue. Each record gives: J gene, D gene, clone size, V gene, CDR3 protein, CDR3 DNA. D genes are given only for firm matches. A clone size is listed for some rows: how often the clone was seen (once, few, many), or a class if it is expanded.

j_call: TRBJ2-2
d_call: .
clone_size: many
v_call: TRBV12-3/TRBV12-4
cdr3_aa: CASSRAGTELFF
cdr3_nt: TGTGCCAGCAGTCGCGCTGGGACGGAGCTGTTTTTT

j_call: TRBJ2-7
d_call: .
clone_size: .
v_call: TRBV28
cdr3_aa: CASGRNYEQYF
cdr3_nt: TGTGCCAGCGGGAGAAACTACGAGCAGTACTTC

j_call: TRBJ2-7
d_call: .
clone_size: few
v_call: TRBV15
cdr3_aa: CATSRDWAGPSSYEQYF
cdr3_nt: TGTGCCACCAGCAGAGATTGGGCGGGCCCCAGCTCCTACGAGCAGTACTTC

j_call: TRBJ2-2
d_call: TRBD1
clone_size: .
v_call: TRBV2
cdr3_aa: CASSATGVPLANTGELFF
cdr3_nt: TGTGCCAGCAGTGCTACAGGGGTCCCGCTCGCCAACACCGGGGAGCTGTTTTTT

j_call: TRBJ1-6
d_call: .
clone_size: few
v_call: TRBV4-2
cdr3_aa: CASSQENGVPNSPLHF
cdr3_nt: TGTGCCAGCAGCCAAGAGAACGGGGTTCCTAATTCACCCCTCCACTTT

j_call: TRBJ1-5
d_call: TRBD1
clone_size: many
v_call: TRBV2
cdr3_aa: CASNGRQGYQPQHF
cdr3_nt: TGTGCCAGCAACGGAAGACAGGGTTATCAGCCCCAGCATTTT

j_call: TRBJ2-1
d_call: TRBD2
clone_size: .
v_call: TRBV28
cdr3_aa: CASSELAGGVNEQFF
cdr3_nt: TGTGCCAGCAGTGAACTAGCGGGAGGAGTCAATGAGCAGTTCTTC

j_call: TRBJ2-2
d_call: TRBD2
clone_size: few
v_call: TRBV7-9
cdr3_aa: CASSPSGSGKRNTGELFF
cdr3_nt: TGTGCCAGCAGCCCGAGTGGTAGCGGGAAACGCAACACCGGGGAGCTGTTTTTT

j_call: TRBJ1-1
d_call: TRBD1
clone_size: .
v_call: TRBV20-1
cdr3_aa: CSASRPGGGNTEAFF
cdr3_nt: TGCAGTGCTAGCCGGCCAGGGGGTGGAAACACTGAAGCTTTCTTT

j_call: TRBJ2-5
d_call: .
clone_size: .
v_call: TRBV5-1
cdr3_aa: CASSHPNRAQETQYF
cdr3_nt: TGCGCCAGCAGCCACCCAAACAGGGCCCAAGAGACCCAGTACTTC

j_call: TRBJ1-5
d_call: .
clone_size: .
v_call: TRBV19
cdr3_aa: CASSIPDSNQPQHF
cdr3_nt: TGTGCCAGTAGTATCCCCGATAGCAATCAGCCCCAGCATTTT

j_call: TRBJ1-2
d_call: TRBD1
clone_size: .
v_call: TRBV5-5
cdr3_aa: CASSPGQGSHYGYTF
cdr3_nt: TGTGCCAGCAGCCCGGGACAGGGGAGTCACTATGGCTACACCTTC

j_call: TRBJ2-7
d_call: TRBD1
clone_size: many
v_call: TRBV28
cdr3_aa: CASSPRDRGGYEQYF
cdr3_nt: TGTGCCAGCAGTCCCCGGGACAGGGGAGGCTACGAGCAGTACTTC

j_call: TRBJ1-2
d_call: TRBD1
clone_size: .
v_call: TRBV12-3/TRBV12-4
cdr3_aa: CASTAGTGEGYTF
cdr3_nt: TGTGCCAGCACCGCCGGGACAGGCGAGGGCTACACCTTC

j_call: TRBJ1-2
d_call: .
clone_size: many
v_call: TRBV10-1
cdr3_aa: CASSESAGYGYTF
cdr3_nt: TGCGCCAGCAGTGAGTCGGCGGGCTATGGCTACACCTTC

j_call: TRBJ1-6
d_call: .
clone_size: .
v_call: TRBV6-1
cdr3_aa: CASSSRRGGGYSPLHF
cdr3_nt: TGTGCCAGCTCCTCCCGGCGGGGGGGGGGCTACTCACCCCTCCACTTT

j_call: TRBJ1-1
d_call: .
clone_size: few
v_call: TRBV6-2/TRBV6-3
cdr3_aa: CASRDLTNTEAFF
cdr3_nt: TGTGCCAGCAGGGATCTTACGAACACTGAAGCTTTCTTT

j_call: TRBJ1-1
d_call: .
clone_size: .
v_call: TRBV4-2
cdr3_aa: CASSQRTDGTEAFF
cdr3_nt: TGTGCCAGCAGCCAAAGAACCGACGGCACTGAAGCTTTCTTT

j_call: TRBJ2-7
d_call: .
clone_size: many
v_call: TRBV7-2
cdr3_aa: CASSLTGQRSYEQYF
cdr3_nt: TGTGCCAGCAGCTTAACGGGGCAGAGGTCCTACGAGCAGTACTTC

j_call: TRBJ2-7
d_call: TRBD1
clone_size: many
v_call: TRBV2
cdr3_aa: CASSPTPRTGANSYEQYF
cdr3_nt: TGTGCCAGCAGTCCAACCCCCAGGACAGGGGCGAACTCCTACGAGCAGTACTTC

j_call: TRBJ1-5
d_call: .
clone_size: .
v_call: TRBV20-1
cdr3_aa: CSADGIGEINQPQHF
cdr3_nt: TGCAGTGCAGACGGTATAGGAGAAATCAATCAGCCCCAGCATTTT

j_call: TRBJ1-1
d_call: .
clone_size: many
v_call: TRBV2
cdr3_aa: CASSVMGETEAFF
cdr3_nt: TGTGCCAGCAGTGTTATGGGCGAGACTGAAGCTTTCTTT

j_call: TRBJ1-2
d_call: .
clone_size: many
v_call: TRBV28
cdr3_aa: CASSLIQNYGYTF
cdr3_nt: TGTGCCAGCAGTTTAATACAGAACTATGGCTACACCTTC

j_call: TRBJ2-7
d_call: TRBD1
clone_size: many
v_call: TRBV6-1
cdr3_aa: CASSEAVSGGIEQYF
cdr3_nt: TGTGCCAGCAGTGAAGCCGTTTCAGGGGGCATCGAGCAGTACTTC

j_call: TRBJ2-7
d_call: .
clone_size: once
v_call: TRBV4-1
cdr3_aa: CASSHTQGFDEQYF
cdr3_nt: TGCGCCAGCAGCCACACCCAGGGGTTCGACGAGCAGTACTTC

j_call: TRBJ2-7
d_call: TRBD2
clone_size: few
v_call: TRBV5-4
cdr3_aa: CASSLKLAGGGSYEQYF
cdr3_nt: TGTGCCAGCAGCTTGAAACTAGCGGGAGGAGGAAGTTACGAGCAGTACTTC

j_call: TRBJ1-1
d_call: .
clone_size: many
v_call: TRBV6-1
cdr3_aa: CASSVGEGNTEAFF
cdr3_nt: TGTGCCAGCAGTGTCGGGGAGGGGAACACTGAAGCTTTCTTT

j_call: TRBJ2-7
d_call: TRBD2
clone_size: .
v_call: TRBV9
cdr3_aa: CASSDSSGSRIHEQYF
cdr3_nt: TGTGCCAGCAGCGATTCTAGCGGGAGTAGAATCCACGAGCAGTACTTC

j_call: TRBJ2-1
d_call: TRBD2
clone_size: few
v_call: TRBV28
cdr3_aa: CASSRIGRLAGDEQFF
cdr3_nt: TGTGCCAGCAGCCGAATCGGGAGGCTAGCAGGTGATGAGCAGTTCTTC

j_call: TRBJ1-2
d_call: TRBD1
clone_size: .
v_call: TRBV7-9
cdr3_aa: CASSQQGGPANYGYTF
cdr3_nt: TGTGCCAGCAGCCAGCAGGGGGGGCCCGCTAACTATGGCTACACCTTC

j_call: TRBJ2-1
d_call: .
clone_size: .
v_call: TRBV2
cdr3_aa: CAARAVGYNEQFF
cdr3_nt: TGTGCCGCAAGGGCAGTTGGTTACAATGAGCAGTTCTTC

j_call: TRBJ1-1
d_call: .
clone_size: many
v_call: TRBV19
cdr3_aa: CASSTWTEAFF
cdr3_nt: TGTGCCAGTAGTACGTGGACTGAAGCTTTCTTT

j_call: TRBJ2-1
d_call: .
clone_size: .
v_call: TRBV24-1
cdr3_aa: CATSDFETEQFF
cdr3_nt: TGTGCCACCAGTGATTTTGAAACAGAGCAGTTCTTC

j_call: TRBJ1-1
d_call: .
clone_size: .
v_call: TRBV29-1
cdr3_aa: CSVGSNTEAFF
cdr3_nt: TGCAGCGTTGGGTCGAACACTGAAGCTTTCTTT

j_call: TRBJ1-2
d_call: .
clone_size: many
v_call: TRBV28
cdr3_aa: CASSLLSTPGNGYTF
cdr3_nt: TGTGCCAGCAGTTTATTATCGACCCCGGGGAATGGCTACACCTTC

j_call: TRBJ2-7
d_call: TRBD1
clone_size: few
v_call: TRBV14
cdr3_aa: CASSQGLGQGKYEQYF
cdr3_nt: TGTGCCAGCAGCCAAGGGTTGGGACAGGGTAAATACGAGCAGTACTTC

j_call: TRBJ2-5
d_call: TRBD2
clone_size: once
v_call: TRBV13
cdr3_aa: CASSLTSGSKETQYF
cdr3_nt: TGTGCCAGCAGCTTAACTAGCGGGAGTAAAGAGACCCAGTACTTC

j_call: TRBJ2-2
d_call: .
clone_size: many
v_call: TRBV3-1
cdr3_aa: CASSPTRRTGISGELFF
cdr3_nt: TGTGCCAGCAGCCCAACGCGCCGTACAGGGATCTCCGGGGAGCTGTTTTTT

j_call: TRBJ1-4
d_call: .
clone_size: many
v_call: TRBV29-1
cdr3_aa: CSGTGSTNEKLFF
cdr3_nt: TGCAGCGGCACAGGGAGCACTAATGAAAAACTGTTTTTT

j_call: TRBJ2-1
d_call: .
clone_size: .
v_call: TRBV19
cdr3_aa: CASSTRSGANEQFF
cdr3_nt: TGTGCCAGTAGTACTAGGTCAGGGGCCAATGAGCAGTTCTTC

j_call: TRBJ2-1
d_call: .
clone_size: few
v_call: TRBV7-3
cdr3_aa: CASSLSDGRQFF
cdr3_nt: TGTGCCAGCAGCTTATCCGACGGAAGGCAGTTCTTC

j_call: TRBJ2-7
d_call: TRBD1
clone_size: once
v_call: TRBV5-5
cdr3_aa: CASSYQGQGSSYEQYF
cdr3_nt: TGTGCCAGCAGCTACCAAGGACAGGGGTCCTCCTACGAGCAGTACTTC

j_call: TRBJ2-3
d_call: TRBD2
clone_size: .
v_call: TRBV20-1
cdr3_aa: CSARDGREPGSTQFF
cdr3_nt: TGCAGTGCTAGAGATGGGAGGGAGCCCGGCTCTACGCAGTTTTTT

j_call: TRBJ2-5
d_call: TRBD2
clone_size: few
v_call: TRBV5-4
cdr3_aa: CASSHPGRGLDETQYF
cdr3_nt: TGTGCCAGCAGCCACCCGGGGAGGGGATTAGATGAGACCCAGTACTTC

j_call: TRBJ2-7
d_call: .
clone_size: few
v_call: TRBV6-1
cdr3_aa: CASRTGLGPAYEQYF
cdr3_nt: TGTGCCAGCAGGACGGGGTTGGGGCCGGCCTACGAGCAGTACTTC

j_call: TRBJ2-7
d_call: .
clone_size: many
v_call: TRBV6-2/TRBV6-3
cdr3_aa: CASSYSAGEQYF
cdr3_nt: TGTGCCAGCAGTTATTCAGCGGGCGAGCAGTACTTC

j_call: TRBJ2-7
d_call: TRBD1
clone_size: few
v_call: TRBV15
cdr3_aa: CATSTWTGRDEQYF
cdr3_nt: TGTGCCACCAGCACCTGGACAGGGAGAGACGAGCAGTACTTC

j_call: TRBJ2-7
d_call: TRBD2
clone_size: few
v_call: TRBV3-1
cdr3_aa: CASSPLGLAGGSTGEQYF
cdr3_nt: TGTGCCAGCAGCCCGTTGGGACTAGCGGGAGGGTCGACCGGCGAGCAGTACTTC

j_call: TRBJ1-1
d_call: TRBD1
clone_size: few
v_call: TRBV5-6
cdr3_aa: CASSITGQGAAFF
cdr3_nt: TGTGCCAGCAGCATAACGGGACAGGGGGCCGCTTTCTTT

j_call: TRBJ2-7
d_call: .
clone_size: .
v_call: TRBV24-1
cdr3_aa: CATSTGTHYEQYF
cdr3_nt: TGTGCCACCAGCACCGGGACTCACTACGAGCAGTACTTC

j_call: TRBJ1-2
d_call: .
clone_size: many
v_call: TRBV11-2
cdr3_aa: CASSLTDTSNYGYTF
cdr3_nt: TGTGCCAGCAGCCTCACCGACACCTCTAACTATGGCTACACCTTC

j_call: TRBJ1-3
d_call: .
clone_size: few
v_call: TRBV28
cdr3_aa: CASREGQLNGNTIYF
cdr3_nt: TGTGCCAGCAGGGAGGGGCAGCTAAATGGAAACACCATATATTTT

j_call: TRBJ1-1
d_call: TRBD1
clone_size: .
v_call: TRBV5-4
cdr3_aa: CASTGTGGPNTEAFF
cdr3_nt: TGTGCCAGCACCGGGACAGGGGGCCCGAACACTGAAGCTTTCTTT

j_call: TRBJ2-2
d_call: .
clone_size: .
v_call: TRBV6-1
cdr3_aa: CASSPRALGGELFF
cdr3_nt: TGTGCCAGCAGTCCCAGGGCCCTAGGCGGGGAGCTGTTTTTT

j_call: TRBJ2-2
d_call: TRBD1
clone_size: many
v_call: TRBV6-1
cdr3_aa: CASSGTGSYTGELFF
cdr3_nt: TGTGCCAGCAGTGGGACAGGGAGTTACACCGGGGAGCTGTTTTTT

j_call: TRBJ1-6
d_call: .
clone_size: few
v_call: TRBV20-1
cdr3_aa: CSASGDYNSPLHF
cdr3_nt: TGCAGTGCTAGCGGCGACTATAATTCACCCCTCCACTTT

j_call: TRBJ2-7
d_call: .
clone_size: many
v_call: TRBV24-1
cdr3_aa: CATSDSYFAGEQYF
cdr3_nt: TGTGCCACCAGTGATTCATATTTCGCAGGCGAGCAGTACTTC

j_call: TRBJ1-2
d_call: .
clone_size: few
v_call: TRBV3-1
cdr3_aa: CASSPRTTNYGYTF
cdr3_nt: TGTGCCAGCAGCCCAAGGACAACGAACTATGGCTACACCTTC

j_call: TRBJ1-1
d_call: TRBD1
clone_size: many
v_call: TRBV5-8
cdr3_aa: CASSIQIGQGAAFF
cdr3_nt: TGTGCCAGCAGCATTCAAATTGGACAGGGCGCAGCTTTCTTT

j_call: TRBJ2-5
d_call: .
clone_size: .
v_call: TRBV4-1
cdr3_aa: CASSQGGGIGETQYF
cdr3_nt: TGCGCCAGCAGCCAGGGTGGCGGGATTGGAGAGACCCAGTACTTC